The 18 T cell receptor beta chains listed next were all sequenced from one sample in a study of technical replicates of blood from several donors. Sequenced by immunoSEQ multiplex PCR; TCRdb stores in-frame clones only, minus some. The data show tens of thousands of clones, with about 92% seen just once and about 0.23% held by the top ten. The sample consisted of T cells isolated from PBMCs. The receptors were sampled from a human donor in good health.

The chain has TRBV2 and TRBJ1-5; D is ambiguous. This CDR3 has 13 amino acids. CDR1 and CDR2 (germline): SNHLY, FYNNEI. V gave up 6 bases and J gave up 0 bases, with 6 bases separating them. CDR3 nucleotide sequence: TGTGCCAGCAGGAGAGATAGCAATCAGCCCCAGCATTTT. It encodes CASRRDSNQPQHF.

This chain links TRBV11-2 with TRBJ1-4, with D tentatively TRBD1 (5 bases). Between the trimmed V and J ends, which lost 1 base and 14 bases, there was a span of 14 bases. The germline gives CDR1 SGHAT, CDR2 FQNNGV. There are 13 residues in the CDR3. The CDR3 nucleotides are TGTGCCAGCAGCTTAGTTCAGGGTAAAACGCTGTTTTTT. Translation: CASSLVQGKTLFF.

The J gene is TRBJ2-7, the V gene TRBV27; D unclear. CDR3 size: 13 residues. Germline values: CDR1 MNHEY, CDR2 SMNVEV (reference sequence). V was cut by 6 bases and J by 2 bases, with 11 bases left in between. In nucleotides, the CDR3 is TGTGCCAGCAGCCCCTTAGATCCCTACGAGCAGTACTTC. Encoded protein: CASSPLDPYEQYF.

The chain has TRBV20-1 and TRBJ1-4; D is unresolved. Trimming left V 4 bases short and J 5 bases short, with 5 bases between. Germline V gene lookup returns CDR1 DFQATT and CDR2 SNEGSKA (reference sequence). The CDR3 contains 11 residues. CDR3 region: CSAMENEKLFF. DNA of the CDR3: TGCAGTGCTATGGAGAATGAAAAACTGTTTTTT.

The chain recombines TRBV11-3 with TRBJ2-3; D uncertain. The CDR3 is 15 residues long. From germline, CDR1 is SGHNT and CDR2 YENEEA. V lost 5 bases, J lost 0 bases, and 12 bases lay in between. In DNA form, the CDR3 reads TGTGCCAGCAGCCCAGGCGCTGGGAGCACAGATACGCAGTATTTT. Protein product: CASSPGAGSTDTQYF.

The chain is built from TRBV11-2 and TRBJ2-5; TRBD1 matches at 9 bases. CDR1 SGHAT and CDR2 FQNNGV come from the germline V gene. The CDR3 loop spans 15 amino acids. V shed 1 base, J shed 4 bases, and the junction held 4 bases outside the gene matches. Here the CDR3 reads CASSLGRQGGETQYF. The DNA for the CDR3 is TGTGCCAGCAGCTTAGGCAGACAGGGGGGAGAGACCCAGTACTTC.

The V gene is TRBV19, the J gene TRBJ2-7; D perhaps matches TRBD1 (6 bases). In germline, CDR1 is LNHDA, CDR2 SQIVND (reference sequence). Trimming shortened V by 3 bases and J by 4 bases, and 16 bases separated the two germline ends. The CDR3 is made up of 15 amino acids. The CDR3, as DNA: TGTGCCAGTAGTATGTATGGGCAGGGGTCGTACGAGCAGTACTTC. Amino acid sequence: CASSMYGQGSYEQYF.

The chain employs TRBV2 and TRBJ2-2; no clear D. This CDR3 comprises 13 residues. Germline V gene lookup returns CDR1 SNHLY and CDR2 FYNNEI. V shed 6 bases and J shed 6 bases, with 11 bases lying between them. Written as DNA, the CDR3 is TGTGCCAGCAGATACCATAGCTCCGGGGAGCTGTTTTTT. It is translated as CASRYHSSGELFF.

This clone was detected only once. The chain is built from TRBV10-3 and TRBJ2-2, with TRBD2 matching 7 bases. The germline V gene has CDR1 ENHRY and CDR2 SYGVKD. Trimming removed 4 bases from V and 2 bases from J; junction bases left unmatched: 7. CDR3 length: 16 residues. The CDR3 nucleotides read TGTGCCATCAGTGTCCGGCTAGCGGAAAACACCGGGGAGCTGTTTTTT. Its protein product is CAISVRLAENTGELFF.

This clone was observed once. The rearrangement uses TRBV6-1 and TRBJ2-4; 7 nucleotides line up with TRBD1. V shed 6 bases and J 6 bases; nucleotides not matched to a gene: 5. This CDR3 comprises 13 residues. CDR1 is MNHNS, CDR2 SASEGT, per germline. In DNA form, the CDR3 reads TGTGCCAGCAGCCGACAGGGCCTAAACATTCAGTACTTC. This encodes CASSRQGLNIQYF.

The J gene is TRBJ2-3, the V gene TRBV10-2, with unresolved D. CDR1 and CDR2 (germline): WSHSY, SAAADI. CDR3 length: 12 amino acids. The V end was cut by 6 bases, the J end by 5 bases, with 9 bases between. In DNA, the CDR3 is TGCGCCAGCAGCCCCAGACTAGATACGCAGTATTTT. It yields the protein CASSPRLDTQYF.

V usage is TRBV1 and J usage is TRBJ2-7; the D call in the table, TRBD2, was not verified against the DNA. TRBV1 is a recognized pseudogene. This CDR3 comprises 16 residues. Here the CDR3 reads CTSSQVRREYSYEQYF. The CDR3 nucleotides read TGCACCAGCAGCCAAGTTAGGCGGGAGTATTCCTACGAGCAGTACTTC.

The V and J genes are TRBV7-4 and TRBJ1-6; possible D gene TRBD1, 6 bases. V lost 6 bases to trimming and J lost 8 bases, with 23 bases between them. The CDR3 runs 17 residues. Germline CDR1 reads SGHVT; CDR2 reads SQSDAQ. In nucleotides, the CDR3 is TGTGCCAGCAGTTCAGAGCAGGGGCCATTAAGTTATTCACCCCTCCACTTT. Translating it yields CASSSEQGPLSYSPLHF.

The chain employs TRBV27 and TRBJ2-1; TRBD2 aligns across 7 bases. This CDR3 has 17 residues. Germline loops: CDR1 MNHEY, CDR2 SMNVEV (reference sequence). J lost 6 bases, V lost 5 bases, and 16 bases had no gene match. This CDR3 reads CASSTTGWGGYGNEQFF. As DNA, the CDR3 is TGTGCCAGCAGTACCACGGGATGGGGGGGGTATGGCAATGAGCAGTTCTTC.

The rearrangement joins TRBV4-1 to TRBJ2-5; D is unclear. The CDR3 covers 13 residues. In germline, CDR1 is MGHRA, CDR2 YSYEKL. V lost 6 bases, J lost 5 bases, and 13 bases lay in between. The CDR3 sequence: CASSLTRSETQYF. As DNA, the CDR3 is TGCGCCAGCAGTCTGACAAGGTCGGAGACCCAGTACTTC.

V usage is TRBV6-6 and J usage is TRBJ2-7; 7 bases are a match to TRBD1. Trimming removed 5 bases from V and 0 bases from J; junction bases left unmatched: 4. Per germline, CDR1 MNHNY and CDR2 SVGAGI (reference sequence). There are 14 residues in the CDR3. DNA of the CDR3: TGTGCCAGCAGTAAGGGGACAGTCTCCTACGAGCAGTACTTC. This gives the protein CASSKGTVSYEQYF.

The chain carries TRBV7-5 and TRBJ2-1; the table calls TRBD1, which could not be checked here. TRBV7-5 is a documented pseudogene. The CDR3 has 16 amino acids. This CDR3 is CVRSLAKPGQDNEQFF. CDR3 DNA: TGTGTCAGAAGCTTAGCCAAACCGGGACAAGACAATGAGCAGTTCTTC.

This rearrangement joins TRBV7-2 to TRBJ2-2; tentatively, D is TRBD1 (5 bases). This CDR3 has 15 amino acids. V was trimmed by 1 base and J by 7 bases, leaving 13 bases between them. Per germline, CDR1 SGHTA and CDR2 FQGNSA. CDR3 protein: CASSLVFPGLGELFF. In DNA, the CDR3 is TGTGCCAGCAGCTTAGTGTTCCCAGGGCTCGGGGAGCTGTTTTTT.